These 25 T cell receptor beta chains share one sample of origin, sequenced in a study of blood T cell repertoires in COVID-19 (dated by TCRdb to 2019 to 2021). Library preparation employed the immunoSEQ multiplex PCR assay. In its TCRdb copy, this immuneACCESS table keeps in-frame sequences only and misses some clones. Where compared with another copy, unresolved V genes explain less than half of these, and the others have no known cause. The sample contains hundreds of thousands of clones, approximately 85% of them found a single time. Together, the top ten hold about 6% of the sample. The sequencing input was peripheral blood. The source of these receptors is an elderly woman with COVID-19, enrolled during active disease.

The chain combines TRBV4-3 with TRBJ1-1, with a weak D call TRBD1 (5 bases). V lost 5 bases, J lost 0 bases, and 7 bases lay in between. The germline V gene encodes CDR1 LGHNA and CDR2 YSLEER. This CDR3 comprises 13 residues. The CDR3 DNA reads TGCGCCAGCAGCGCACAGGTGAACACTGAAGCTTTCTTT. Its translation: CASSAQVNTEAFF.

The chain is built from TRBV12-3 or TRBV12-4 and TRBJ1-5, with 8 bases aligning to TRBD1. Trimming cost V 6 bases and J 7 bases; bases outside gene matches: 5. This CDR3 has 13 residues. CDR3 residues: CASSRGLGQPQHF. The DNA for the CDR3 is TGTGCCAGCAGCAGGGGGCTGGGGCAGCCCCAGCATTTT.

The V call is TRBV7-9, the J call TRBJ1-1; D may be TRBD1 (6 bases). The germline gives CDR1 SEHNR, CDR2 FQNEAQ (reference sequence). This CDR3 has 12 amino acids. The germline V and J ends were trimmed by 3 bases and 13 bases, with 15 bases remaining between them. In nucleotides, the CDR3 is TGTGCCAGCAGCTTGAATTCTGCCAGGGGTTTCTTT. Translating it yields CASSLNSARGFF.

The V call is TRBV7-9, the J call TRBJ2-1, with TRBD2 matching over 14 bases. There are 17 residues in the CDR3. Germline assignment: CDR1 SEHNR and CDR2 FQNEAQ (reference sequence). V dropped 4 bases and J dropped 8; count of bases not matched to a gene: 10. CDR3 coding DNA: TGTGCCAGCAGCTCGACTAGCGGGGGGGCCTTTTCCCATGAGCAGTTCTTC. Its protein is CASSSTSGGAFSHEQFF.

The chain employs TRBV5-1 and TRBJ1-4; D possibly corresponds to TRBD1 (6 bases). CDR1 and CDR2 (germline): SGHRS, YFSETQ. Trimming removed 1 base at V and 2 bases at J, with 9 bases between. This CDR3 is built from 15 residues. CDR3 coding DNA: TGCGCCAGCAGCTTGTGGGGGCGGACTAATGAAAAACTGTTTTTT. Its translation: CASSLWGRTNEKLFF.

The CDR3 is CASSLEGTHSGEQFF. As DNA, the CDR3 is TGTGCCAGCAGCTTAGAGGGGACACATAGCGGGGAGCAGTTCTTC. This chain uses TRBV7-2 with TRBJ2-1; a possible D gene is TRBD2 (7 bases). The germline gives CDR1 SGHTA, CDR2 FQGNSA. Trimming took off 1 base at V and 10 bases at J, with 17 bases between the two ends. The CDR3 is made up of 15 amino acids. The full variable domain, completed using reference TRBV7-2 and TRBJ2-1, is GAGVSQSPSNKVTEKGKDVELRCDPISGHTALYWYRQSLGQGLEFLIYFQGNSAPDKSGLPSDRFSAERTGGSVSTLTIQRTQQEDSAVYLCASSLEGTHSGEQFFGPGTRLTVL.

The J gene is TRBJ2-7, the V gene TRBV7-9; D may be TRBD1 (7 bases). Germline lookup yields CDR1 SEHNR and CDR2 FQNEAQ (reference sequence). Trimming left V 5 bases short and J 4 bases short, with 12 bases between. This CDR3 is built from 13 residues. CDR3 sequence reads: CASSHPGGYEQYV. CDR3 DNA: TGTGCCAGCAGCCACCCAGGGGGGTACGAGCAGTACGTC.

This clone was counted a few times. This chain links TRBV30 with TRBJ1-3; D is unresolved. The CDR3 runs to 13 residues. Trimming removed 3 bases at V and 4 bases at J, with 10 bases between. Germline V gene lookup returns CDR1 GTSNPN and CDR2 SVGIG (reference sequence). The CDR3 reads CAWSAGVGNTIYF. As DNA, the CDR3 is TGTGCCTGGAGCGCCGGGGTGGGAAACACCATATATTTT.

This chain uses TRBV15 with TRBJ1-4; 8 positions match TRBD1. The CDR3 has 16 residues. Germline lookup yields CDR1 LNHNV and CDR2 YYDKDF (reference sequence). V lost 5 bases and J lost 9; bases outside the gene matches: 14. The CDR3 DNA is TGTGCCACCAGCTCTAGGGGACAGGCCCAAAACAAAAAACTGTTTTTT. Translation gives CATSSRGQAQNKKLFF. Filled out from reference TRBV15 and TRBJ1-4, the complete variable domain reads DAMVIQNPRYQVTQFGKPVTLSCSQTLNHNVMYWYQQKSSQAPKLLFHYYDKDFNNEADTPDNFQSRRPNTSFCFLDIRSPGLGDTAMYLCATSSRGQAQNKKLFFGSGTQLSVL.

The chain couples TRBV6-5 to TRBJ2-1; D may be TRBD1 (6 bases). V lost 6 bases and J lost 8, with 14 bases in between. Per germline, CDR1 MNHEY and CDR2 SVGAGI. This CDR3 is built from 13 residues. The CDR3 DNA reads TGTGCCAGCAGGGATACAGGGTTCGATGAGCAGTTCTTC. Translated: CASRDTGFDEQFF.

The gene calls are TRBV6-2 or TRBV6-3 and TRBJ1-5; TRBD1 might be the D (5 bases). The CDR3 extends over 13 amino acids. CDR1 MNHEY and CDR2 SVGEGT come from the germline V gene. V lost 5 bases, J lost 6 bases, and 11 bases lay in between. The CDR3 DNA is TGTGCCAGCAGTCCCTATAGGGGTCAGCCCCAGCATTTT. This translates into CASSPYRGQPQHF.

The gene calls are TRBV19 and TRBJ2-1; perhaps TRBD1 as D (6 bases). Germline assignment: CDR1 LNHDA and CDR2 SQIVND (reference sequence). Trimming stripped 3 bases from V and 12 bases from J, with 15 bases between. The CDR3 has 13 amino acids. The CDR3 protein is CASSIVGQPGQFF. Written as DNA, the CDR3 is TGTGCCAGTAGTATTGTAGGACAGCCGGGGCAGTTCTTC.

CDR3 sequence (DNA): TGTGCCAGCAGCCCGGCAGGTCCTAGCGGGGGTAACTCCTACGAGCAGTACTTC. Translated, it gives CASSPAGPSGGNSYEQYF. The chain recombines TRBV7-9 with TRBJ2-7; the match to TRBD2 covers 10 bases. J gave up 0 bases and V 5 bases, and 13 bases lay outside the gene matches. Germline CDR1 SEHNR, CDR2 FQNEAQ (reference sequence). The CDR3 has 18 amino acids. The full variable domain, its missing parts supplied by reference TRBV7-9 and TRBJ2-7, is DTGVSQNPRHKITKRGQNVTFRCDPISEHNRLYWYRQTLGQGPEFLTYFQNEAQLEKSRLLSDRFSAERPKGSFSTLEIQRTEQGDSAMYLCASSPAGPSGGNSYEQYFGPGTRLTVT.

The chain has TRBV2 and TRBJ2-5; a weak D match, TRBD2 (5 bases). CDR1 and CDR2 from the germline V gene are SNHLY and FYNNEI. Trimming left V 7 bases short and J 1 base short, with 13 bases between. This CDR3 contains 14 residues. The CDR3 is CASILDSFQETQYF. CDR3 nucleotide sequence: TGTGCCAGCATCCTGGACTCTTTCCAAGAGACCCAGTACTTC. The complete variable domain, with remaining parts taken from reference TRBV2 and TRBJ2-5, reads EPEVTQTPSHQVTQMGQEVILRCVPISNHLYFYWYRQILGQKVEFLVSFYNNEISEKSEIFDDQFSVERPDGSNFTLKIRSTKLEDSAMYFCASILDSFQETQYFGPGTRLLVL.

The rearrangement uses TRBV11-2 and TRBJ1-1, with D perhaps TRBD1 (5 bases). V lost 2 bases and J lost 1, with 8 bases in between. The CDR3 sequence is 14 residues long. Germline loops: CDR1 SGHAT, CDR2 FQNNGV. This chain's CDR3 is CASSLQGGNTEAFF. As DNA, the CDR3 is TGTGCCAGCAGCTTACAGGGAGGGAACACTGAAGCTTTCTTT.

The chain recombines TRBV11-3 with TRBJ2-2; a possible D gene is TRBD1 (6 bases). This CDR3 is 17 amino acids long. The germline V and J ends were trimmed by 4 bases and 0 bases, with 15 bases remaining between them. Germline V gives CDR1 SGHNT, CDR2 YENEEA. The CDR3 region is CASSSPTTGTNTGELFF. The CDR3 DNA follows: TGTGCCAGCAGCTCGCCCACCACAGGGACGAACACCGGGGAGCTGTTTTTT.

The chain uses TRBV19 and TRBJ1-5; TRBD1 is a possible D gene (5 bases). Per the germline V gene, CDR1 is LNHDA and CDR2 is SQIVND (reference sequence). The CDR3 covers 16 residues. With 7 bases removed from V and 0 bases from J, the gap between germline ends came to 16 bases. The CDR3 region has the DNA TGTGCCAGTACCCACAGTAGGGGATATAGCAATCAGCCCCAGCATTTT. Translating it yields CASTHSRGYSNQPQHF.

The V gene is TRBV7-8, the J gene TRBJ2-2, with 9 positions matching TRBD2. Germline CDR1 reads SGHVS; CDR2 reads FQNEAQ. The CDR3 extends over 18 amino acids. V was pared by 1 base and J by 6 bases, with 12 bases of the junction left unmatched. The CDR3 region is CASSLVVAGASGSGELFF. The CDR3 DNA follows: TGTGCCAGCAGCTTAGTGGTAGCGGGGGCCTCCGGGTCCGGGGAGCTGTTTTTT.

The chain couples TRBV2 to TRBJ1-5, with 10 bases matching TRBD1. Germline assignment: CDR1 SNHLY and CDR2 FYNNEI. This CDR3 spans 14 amino acids. J was trimmed by 6 bases and V by 6 bases; bases with no gene match: 5. The CDR3 region is CASRPDRGLQPQHF. The DNA of the CDR3 is TGTGCCAGCAGGCCCGACAGGGGGCTTCAGCCCCAGCATTTT. The variable domain in full, with the rest retrieved from reference TRBV2 and TRBJ1-5, is EPEVTQTPSHQVTQMGQEVILRCVPISNHLYFYWYRQILGQKVEFLVSFYNNEISEKSEIFDDQFSVERPDGSNFTLKIRSTKLEDSAMYFCASRPDRGLQPQHFGDGTRLSIL.

This chain uses TRBV7-9 with TRBJ2-1; D gene uncertain. Trimming took 1 base from V and 5 from J, leaving 12 bases between them. The germline gives CDR1 SEHNR, CDR2 FQNEAQ (reference sequence). The CDR3 sequence is 15 residues long. The CDR3 region has the DNA TGTGCCAGCAGCTTAGGAATCCAGGCCCACAATGAGCAGTTCTTC. It translates to CASSLGIQAHNEQFF. Full variable domain (rest looked up from reference TRBV7-9 and TRBJ2-1): DTGVSQNPRHKITKRGQNVTFRCDPISEHNRLYWYRQTLGQGPEFLTYFQNEAQLEKSRLLSDRFSAERPKGSFSTLEIQRTEQGDSAMYLCASSLGIQAHNEQFFGPGTRLTVL.

The sample holds a few counts of this clone. The chain couples TRBV19 to TRBJ2-4; D ambiguous. The germline gives CDR1 LNHDA, CDR2 SQIVND (reference sequence). This CDR3 contains 14 residues. V was shortened by 10 bases and J by 0 bases, with 13 bases between the two germline ends. The CDR3 loop is CATAGEPAKNIQYF. The CDR3 nucleotides read TGTGCCACAGCAGGCGAACCAGCCAAAAACATTCAGTACTTC.

This rearrangement joins TRBV5-1 to TRBJ2-3, with 10 bases identical to TRBD1. Germline V CDR1 and CDR2: SGHRS, YFSETQ. The CDR3 is made up of 15 amino acids. The V and J ends lost 3 bases and 3 bases, in that order; junction bases with no gene match: 4. In nucleotides, the CDR3 is TGCGCCAGCAGCTCGGGACAGGGGACAACAGATACGCAGTATTTT. Amino acids: CASSSGQGTTDTQYF.

V gene TRBV28 combines with J gene TRBJ1-2, with 10 positions matching TRBD1. Looked up from germline, CDR1 is MDHEN and CDR2 is SYDVKM. This CDR3 is 16 amino acids long. Losses at the gene ends were 8 bases for V and 0 bases for J; bases not matched to a gene: 9. The CDR3 sequence is CASLTGTGATNYGYTF. The CDR3 region has the DNA TGTGCCAGCCTAACCGGGACAGGGGCCACTAACTATGGCTACACCTTC.

The chain is built from TRBV5-8 and TRBJ2-3; D not resolved. Germline values: CDR1 SGHTS, CDR2 YDEGEE. CDR3 length equals 14 residues. Trimming removed 0 bases at V and 0 bases at J, with 5 bases between. DNA of the CDR3: TGTGCCAGCAGCTTGGGGAGTAGCACAGATACGCAGTATTTT. It yields the protein CASSLGSSTDTQYF.

The rearrangement links TRBV5-1 to TRBJ2-3; unclear D gene. This CDR3 contains 14 residues. CDR1 and CDR2 from the germline V gene are SGHRS and YFSETQ. V gave up 4 bases and J gave up 8 bases, with 17 bases separating them. The CDR3 reads CASSPTSATATQYF. Here the CDR3 DNA reads TGCGCCAGCAGCCCGACGTCAGCGACGGCTACGCAGTATTTT.